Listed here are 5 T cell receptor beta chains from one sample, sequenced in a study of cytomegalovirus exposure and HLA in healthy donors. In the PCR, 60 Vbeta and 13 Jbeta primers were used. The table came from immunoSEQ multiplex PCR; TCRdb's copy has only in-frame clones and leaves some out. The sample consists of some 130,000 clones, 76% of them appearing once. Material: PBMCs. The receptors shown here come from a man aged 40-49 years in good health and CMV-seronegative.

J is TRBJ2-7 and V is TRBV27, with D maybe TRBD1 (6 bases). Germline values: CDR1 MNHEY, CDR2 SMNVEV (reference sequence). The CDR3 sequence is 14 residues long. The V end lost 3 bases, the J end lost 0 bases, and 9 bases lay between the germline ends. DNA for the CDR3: TGTGCCAGCAGTTTGACAGGATTCTCCTACGAGCAGTACTTC. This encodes CASSLTGFSYEQYF.

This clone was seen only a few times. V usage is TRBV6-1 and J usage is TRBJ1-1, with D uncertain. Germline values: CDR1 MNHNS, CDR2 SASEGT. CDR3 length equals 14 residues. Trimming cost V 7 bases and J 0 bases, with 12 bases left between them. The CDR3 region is CASNPTVVNTEAFF. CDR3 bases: TGTGCCAGCAACCCAACGGTTGTGAACACTGAAGCTTTCTTT.

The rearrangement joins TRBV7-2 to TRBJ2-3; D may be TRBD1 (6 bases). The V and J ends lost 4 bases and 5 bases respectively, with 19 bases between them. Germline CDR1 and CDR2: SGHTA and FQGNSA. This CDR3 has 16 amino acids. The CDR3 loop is CASSSRQGIIRDTQYF. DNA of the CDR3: TGTGCCAGCAGCTCCCGCCAGGGGATAATACGAGATACGCAGTATTTT.

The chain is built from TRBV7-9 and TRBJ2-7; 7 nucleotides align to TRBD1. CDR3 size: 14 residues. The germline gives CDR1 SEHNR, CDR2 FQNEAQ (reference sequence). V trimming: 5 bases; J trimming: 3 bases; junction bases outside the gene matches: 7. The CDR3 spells CASSNGQAVYEQYF. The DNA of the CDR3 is TGTGCCAGCAGCAACGGACAGGCGGTCTACGAGCAGTACTTC. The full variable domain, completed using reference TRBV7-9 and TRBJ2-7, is DTGVSQNPRHKITKRGQNVTFRCDPISEHNRLYWYRQTLGQGPEFLTYFQNEAQLEKSRLLSDRFSAERPKGSFSTLEIQRTEQGDSAMYLCASSNGQAVYEQYFGPGTRLTVT.

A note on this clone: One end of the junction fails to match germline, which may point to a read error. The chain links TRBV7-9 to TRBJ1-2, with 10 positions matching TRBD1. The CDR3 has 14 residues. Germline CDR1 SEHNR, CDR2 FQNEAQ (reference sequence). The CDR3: CASSLPGTGVFTRF. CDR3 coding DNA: TGTGCCAGCAGCCTACCCGGGACAGGGGTTTTTACTCGCTTC.